This T cell receptor (beta chain) was sequenced in a study of shared clonotypes between healthy human individuals (TCRdb year 2020). With regard to the full study: The cohort included a few men and a couple of women between 18 and 49 years of age. Each donor's leukapheresis produced roughly between roughly 0.85 and 10 billion PBMCs. Different laboratories and diverse techniques were used to prepare libraries and sequence TCR repertoires, to increase sequencing depth and limit assay-specific biases. To estimate repertoire size and how much clonotypes are shared between individuals, the study performed deep sequencing of blood TCR repertoires from roughly five healthy adults. Per donor, three plates each were used for CD4 naive and CD4 memory, two for CD8 naive, and one for CD8 memory.

Donors were healthy HIV-negative adults with no recently reported acute infections or vaccinations. Every donor was a Caucasian adult living in Nashville, Tennessee, USA. Magnetic negative selection was used to enrich CD4+ T cells, after which naive cells were positively selected on CD45RA and the negative fraction became the memory subset. Blood was obtained by leukapheresis, after which PBMCs were separated by Ficoll-Histopaque density gradient centrifugation and cryopreserved in liquid nitrogen vapor phase. Analytical flow cytometry was used to check the purity and quantity of every magnetically sorted T cell population. From each sorted fraction, genomic DNA was isolated and quantified by UV absorbance on a Nanodrop 2000c. Using the deep immunoSEQ assay, TCR CDR3 regions were amplified from genomic DNA by multiplex PCR. Extracted genomic DNA from each cell subset was spread evenly across all wells of several immunoSEQ 96-well plates, with each plate serving as a replicate. For sorted subsets, approximately 210 ng genomic DNA, equal to about 30,000 T cell genomes, was loaded into each replicate PCR. Purified libraries were quantified with a Qubit 3.0 fluorometer, sized on a Bioanalyzer 2100, and re-quantified with the KAPA Library Quantification kit. Each immunoSEQ 96-well plate was sequenced on its own single-read 150-cycle Illumina NextSeq 550 flow cell. The authors' analysis ran thus. Because the immunoSEQ output held only junctional sequences and lacked quality scores, the filtering could not match the filtering applied to full-length reads. Sequences were annotated with PyIR, a Python wrapper for IgBLAST v1.9, using IMGT germline references to assign V/J genes and CDR3. Reads were filtered out if the reads had weak V/J assignments (E-value above 1e-6), no CDR3, stop codons, out-of-frame junctions, or ambiguous translated residues. V3J clonotypes were defined as sequences sharing the same inferred V gene, J gene, and CDR3 amino acid sequence. Percentage overlap between repertoires was computed as shared unique clonotypes divided by the size of the smaller repertoire. Repertoire richness was assessed with RTK rarefaction, the Chao1 estimator, and Recon v2.1 estimates of unobserved clonotypes. Generation probabilities were computed with OLGA for all TCRbeta clonotypes obtained by the gDNA method from four donors. As stored in TCRdb, this immuneACCESS dataset retains in-frame rearrangements with V and J assigned. A fraction of the clones does not appear; measured against another copy, unresolved V genes explain less than half of the discrepancy, and the remainder lacks a known reason. V and J calls plus clone size are reproduced from that table; the DNA served to infer D and trimming. In all, the sample holds 1 million to 1.2 million clones, and approximately 80% of those were seen once. The ten largest clones take up 0.7% to 0.95% of the sample.

There are 17 amino acids in the CDR3, from cysteine to phenylalanine inclusive. Left in the record is the CDR3 DNA by itself, 51 bases read in frame from the first base. The CDR1 and CDR2 encoded by the germline V gene are SGHNT and YENEEA. Findings and caveats that apply to the study as a whole: Based on pairwise subsampling, the degree of clonotype sharing among donors was expected to be affected by sequencing depth. Naive subsets generally had larger estimated clonotype richness than memory subsets. The genetic and exposure-history diversity represented was limited by the small number of donors. When a few donors were compared, the shared fraction of clonotypes was around 5% for naive CD4, over 3% for naive CD8, 2.3% for memory CD4, and 0.4% for memory CD8. Rarefaction of sorted-subset datasets indicated incomplete sequencing despite the large sequencing depth. Compared with non-shared clonotypes, the clonotypes found in all four sorted-subset donors had higher generation probabilities. Sampling was limited to blood, and TCR repertoires in tissue likely differ from TCR repertoires in blood.

In regard to this clone: Its antigen is unknown. An end of the junction does not agree with germline; a read error may underlie this.

Input material: memory CD4+ T cells from PBMCs. The sample's cell subset or site label, decoded: CD45RA-negative fraction. This sequence uses TRBV11-3 and TRBJ2-7; the best D guess is TRBD2, with 5 bases matching. This TCR came from a man younger than 35 in good health. Some clones in this sample may be carry-over from other donors' samples. The CDR3: CAGSLGRCQAGSYEQYF. The nucleotide sequence reads as follows: TGTGCCGGCAGCTTAGGACGTTGCCAGGCGGGCTCCTACGAGCAGTACTTC. When the CDR3 is completed using the reference TRBV11-3 and TRBJ2-7 genes on either side, the full variable domain is EAGVVQSPRYKIIEKKQPVAFWCNPISGHNTLYWYLQNLGQGPELLIRYENEEAVDDSQLPKDRFSAERLKGVDSTLKIQPAELGDSAVYLCAGSLGRCQAGSYEQYFGPGTRLTVT.